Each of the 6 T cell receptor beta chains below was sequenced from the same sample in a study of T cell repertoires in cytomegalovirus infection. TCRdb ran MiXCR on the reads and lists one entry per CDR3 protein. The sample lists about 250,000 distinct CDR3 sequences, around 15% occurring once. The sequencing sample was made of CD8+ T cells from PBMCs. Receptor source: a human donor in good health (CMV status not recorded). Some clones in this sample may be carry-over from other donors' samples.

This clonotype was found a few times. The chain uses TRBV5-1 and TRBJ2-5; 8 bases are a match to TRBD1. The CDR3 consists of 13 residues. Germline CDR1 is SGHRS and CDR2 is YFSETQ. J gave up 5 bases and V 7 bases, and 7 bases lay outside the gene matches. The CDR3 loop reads CASWTGFGETQYF. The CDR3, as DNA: TGCGCCAGCTGGACAGGGTTCGGTGAGACCCAGTACTTC.

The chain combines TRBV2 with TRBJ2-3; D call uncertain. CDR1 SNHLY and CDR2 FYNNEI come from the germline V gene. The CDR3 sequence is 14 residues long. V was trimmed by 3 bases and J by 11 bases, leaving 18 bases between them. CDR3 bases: TGTGCCAGCAGTGAGATGGGCGCGGCCTCGGGGCAGTATTTT. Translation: CASSEMGAASGQYF.

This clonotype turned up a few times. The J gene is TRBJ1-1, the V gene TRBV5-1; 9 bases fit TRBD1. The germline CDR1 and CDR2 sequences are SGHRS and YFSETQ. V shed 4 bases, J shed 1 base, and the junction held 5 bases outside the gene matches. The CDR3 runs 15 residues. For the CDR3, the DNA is TGCGCCAGCAGCCAACGGACAGGGGCGAACACTGAAGCTTTCTTT. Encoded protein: CASSQRTGANTEAFF.

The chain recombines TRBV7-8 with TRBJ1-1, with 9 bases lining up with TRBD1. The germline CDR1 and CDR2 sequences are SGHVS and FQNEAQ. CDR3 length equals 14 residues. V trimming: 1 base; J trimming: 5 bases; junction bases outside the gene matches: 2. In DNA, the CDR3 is TGTGCCAGCAGCTTAGTGGGACAGGGAACTGAAGCTTTCTTT. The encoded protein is CASSLVGQGTEAFF.

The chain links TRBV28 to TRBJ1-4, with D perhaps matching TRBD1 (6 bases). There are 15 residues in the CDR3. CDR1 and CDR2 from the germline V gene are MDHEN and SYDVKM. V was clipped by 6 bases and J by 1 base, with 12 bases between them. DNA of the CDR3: TGTGCCAGCAGACTCTCAGGGGTAACTAATGAAAAACTGTTTTTT. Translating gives CASRLSGVTNEKLFF.

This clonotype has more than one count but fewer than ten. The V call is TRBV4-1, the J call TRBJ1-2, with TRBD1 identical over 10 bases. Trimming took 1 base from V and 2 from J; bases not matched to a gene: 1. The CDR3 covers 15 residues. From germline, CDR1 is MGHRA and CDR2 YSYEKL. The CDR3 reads CASSQGTGGNYGYTF. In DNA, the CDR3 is TGCGCCAGCAGCCAAGGGACAGGGGGAAACTATGGCTACACCTTC.